This T cell receptor (beta chain) was captured by sequencing in a study of early T cells in non-severe SARS-CoV-2 infection. The overall study: Sequencing of unsorted whole blood was done on bulk RNA, leaving chains unpaired.

This CDR3 is 14 amino acids long. CDR1 and CDR2 from the germline V gene are SGHAT and FQNNGV. V lost 6 bases, J lost 4 bases, and 14 bases lay in between. Notes on the study in general: VDJdb matching skewed toward anti-spike CD8 responses, missing private and CD4 specificities.

This clonotype appeared many times. What it recognizes is unknown. The TCR library protocol attached unique molecular identifiers to the individual cDNA molecules. TCRdb passed the 5' RACE reads through MiXCR, listing each CDR3 protein once. The table has tens of thousands of distinct CDR3 sequences, roughly 3.9% seen once. The V call is TRBV11-2, the J call TRBJ2-3, with D perhaps being TRBD1 or TRBD2 (5 bases each). The sequenced sample consisted of whole blood. This clonotype was obtained from an adult who was a healthcare worker with PCR-confirmed SARS-CoV-2 infection or an uninfected control (not recorded which). CDR3 loop: CASSLGTAADTQYF. The CDR3 nucleotides are TGTGCCAGCAGTCTTGGGACCGCCGCAGATACGCAGTATTTT.